The clone carrying this TCR beta chain was found a few times. These data come from a study of T cells in Graves' hyperthyroidism and ophthalmopathy. V gave up 2 bases and J gave up 13 bases, with 14 bases separating them. The CDR3 is made up of 12 amino acids. Per germline, CDR1 SEHNR and CDR2 FQNEAQ (reference sequence). Diagnostic decisions used clinical symptoms, serum thyroxine and TRAb, thyroid ultrasound and orbital computed tomography. Regions amplified from RNA transcripts were the TCR beta CDR3 regions. First-round RT-PCR targeting the TCR CDR3 was performed with the HTBI primer set. One entry per CDR3 protein, called by TCRdb with MiXCR from the multiplex PCR reads. This table has more than 450,000 distinct CDR3 sequences, roughly 21% appearing once.

What was sequenced was blood. The clonotype was recovered from a man between 35 and 55 years old with Graves' ophthalmopathy. The chain uses TRBV7-9 and TRBJ2-5, with D maybe TRBD2 (5 bases). CDR3 amino acids: CASSLTPDGGYF. The CDR3 DNA reads TGTGCCAGCAGCTTAACCCCGGACGGAGGGTACTTC.